Listed below are T cell receptor beta chains from one sample, sequenced in a study of blood T cells in healthy people across ages. Each CDR3 protein gets one entry after TCRdb re-called the 5' RACE reads with MiXCR. The sample consists of 1.5 million or so distinct CDR3 sequences, 35% to 45% of them appearing once. Sequenced: blood. The receptors originated from a woman under 30 in good health. Each CDR3 is given with its conserved first and last residue. Fields, in order: clone size, J gene, D gene, V gene, CDR3 DNA, CDR3 protein. D genes are given only for firm matches. Size tells how often a clone was seen (once, few, many) or the class of an expanded clone, and some rows leave it out.

size: .; J: TRBJ2-3; D: .; V: TRBV24-1; DNA: TGTGCCACCAGTGATCGGGGTGCCGATACGCAGTATTTT; CDR3: CATSDRGADTQYF
size: .; J: TRBJ2-7; D: TRBD2; V: TRBV11-2; DNA: TGTGCCAGCAGGTCGTCTAGCGGGAGGTCCGACGTGCAGTACTTC; CDR3: CASRSSSGRSDVQYF
size: .; J: TRBJ2-2; D: TRBD1; V: TRBV10-3; DNA: TGTGCCATCAGTATAGACAGGGCGAACACCGGGGAGCTGTTTTTT; CDR3: CAISIDRANTGELFF
size: few; J: TRBJ2-5; D: .; V: TRBV4-1; DNA: TGCGCCAGCAGCCAAGTTGGTCCAGTGACCCAGTACTTC; CDR3: CASSQVGPVTQYF
size: few; J: TRBJ2-7; D: .; V: TRBV12-3/TRBV12-4; DNA: TGTGCCAGCAGTTTCCTAGGCCCCAATGAGCAGTACTTC; CDR3: CASSFLGPNEQYF
size: few; J: TRBJ2-1; D: .; V: TRBV6-2/TRBV6-3; DNA: TGTGCCAGCAGTTACTCGCTACAGGGTCGGAATGAGCAGTTCTTC; CDR3: CASSYSLQGRNEQFF
size: .; J: TRBJ2-1; D: .; V: TRBV2; DNA: TGTGCCAGCAGTGCGGGCAGGGGGGACAATGAGCAGTTCTTC; CDR3: CASSAGRGDNEQFF
size: .; J: TRBJ2-1; D: TRBD2; V: TRBV12-3/TRBV12-4; DNA: TGTGCCAGCAGCCTCCGGGGGGTGCCGTTCTTC; CDR3: CASSLRGVPFF
size: few; J: TRBJ2-5; D: TRBD2; V: TRBV15; DNA: TGTGCCACCAGCAGCCTACCCGGGACTAGCGGCAAAGAGACCCAGTACTTC; CDR3: CATSSLPGTSGKETQYF
size: .; J: TRBJ2-5; D: .; V: TRBV14; DNA: TGTGCCAGCAGTCCCTTTTCAGGTTTCCAAGAGACCCAGTACTTC; CDR3: CASSPFSGFQETQYF
size: .; J: TRBJ2-5; D: .; V: TRBV29-1; DNA: TGCAGCGTTGATCTCGGGCAGGACTACTCCTACAATGAGCAGTACTTC; CDR3: CSVDLGQDYSYNEQYF
size: .; J: TRBJ2-3; D: TRBD2; V: TRBV3-1; DNA: TGTGCCAGCAGCCAAGAAGAAGCGGGGGGCCACACAGATACGCAGTATTTT; CDR3: CASSQEEAGGHTDTQYF
size: .; J: TRBJ2-7; D: .; V: TRBV7-9; DNA: TGTGCCAGCAGCCCTTCGGAGAGGGAGCAGTACTTC; CDR3: CASSPSEREQYF
size: .; J: TRBJ2-3; D: .; V: TRBV29-1; DNA: TGCAGCGTTGAAGTAGCGACCCGCACAGATACGCAGTATTTT; CDR3: CSVEVATRTDTQYF
size: .; J: TRBJ2-3; D: TRBD2; V: TRBV12-3/TRBV12-4; DNA: TGTGCCAGCAGTCCCACTAGCGGGGGCGTGATATTCACAGATACGCAGTATTTT; CDR3: CASSPTSGGVIFTDTQYF
size: .; J: TRBJ2-4; D: .; V: TRBV12-3/TRBV12-4; DNA: TGTGCCAGCAGTGCAGGGTCGGGGAACATTCAGTACTTC; CDR3: CASSAGSGNIQYF
size: .; J: TRBJ2-3; D: .; V: TRBV7-3; DNA: TGTGCCAGCAGCCAAGGTCGGAGGGACGGGGGAGGAGGCACAGATACGCAGTATTTT; CDR3: CASSQGRRDGGGGTDTQYF
size: few; J: TRBJ1-6; D: TRBD1; V: TRBV7-2; DNA: TGTGCCAGCAGCTTAGACAGGGGCTATAATTCACCCCTCCACTTT; CDR3: CASSLDRGYNSPLHF
size: .; J: TRBJ2-7; D: .; V: TRBV12-3/TRBV12-4; DNA: TGTGCCAATAGGAAAGAGGGGGGTAGGGAGTACTTC; CDR3: CANRKEGGREYF
size: .; J: TRBJ2-7; D: TRBD2; V: TRBV9; DNA: TGTGCCAGCAGCGTAGAAGCGGGAGCCTACAATGAGCAGTACTTC; CDR3: CASSVEAGAYNEQYF
size: few; J: TRBJ2-5; D: TRBD1; V: TRBV10-2; DNA: TGCGCCAGCAAGGGACAGGAAGAGACCCAGTACTTC; CDR3: CASKGQEETQYF
size: .; J: TRBJ1-5; D: .; V: TRBV7-8; DNA: TGTGCCAGCAGCCAAACTCGAGACAGTTTGCGGGGTCAGCCCCAGCATTTT; CDR3: CASSQTRDSLRGQPQHF
size: few; J: TRBJ2-3; D: .; V: TRBV29-1; DNA: TGCAGCGGGTTGGGGACAGATACGCAGTATTTT; CDR3: CSGLGTDTQYF
size: .; J: TRBJ2-5; D: TRBD1; V: TRBV27; DNA: TGTGCCAGCGGCAAGGGACAGGGGGCGGGAAATGAGCAGTACTTC; CDR3: CASGKGQGAGNEQYF
size: .; J: TRBJ1-3; D: .; V: TRBV11-2; DNA: TGTGCCAGCAGCTTAGCCGGGGCGGAAACGGGATTCTCTGGAAACACCATATATTTT; CDR3: CASSLAGAETGFSGNTIYF
size: few; J: TRBJ2-7; D: .; V: TRBV10-3; DNA: TGTGCCATCAGTGAGTATGGACCGGGCGAGCAGTACTTC; CDR3: CAISEYGPGEQYF
size: many; J: TRBJ1-1; D: .; V: TRBV27; DNA: TGTGCCAGCAGCTCTCGGACGGGCACTGAAGCTTTCTTT; CDR3: CASSSRTGTEAFF
size: once; J: TRBJ2-5; D: .; V: TRBV12-3/TRBV12-4; DNA: TGTGCCAGCAGTCGTTGGGCGGACGAGACCCAGTACTTC; CDR3: CASSRWADETQYF
size: many; J: TRBJ2-2; D: .; V: TRBV27; DNA: TGTGCCAGCAGTTTGGGGCTAAACACCGGGGAGCTGTTTTTT; CDR3: CASSLGLNTGELFF
size: few; J: TRBJ2-5; D: .; V: TRBV5-1; DNA: TGTGCCAGCAGCTTAGCGCTTGGATTGGAGACCCAGTACTTC; CDR3: CASSLALGLETQYF
size: .; J: TRBJ2-1; D: .; V: TRBV4-1; DNA: TGCGCCAGCAGCCAGCTGGGGGGCGGGATTAACAATGAGCAGTTCTTC; CDR3: CASSQLGGGINNEQFF
size: .; J: TRBJ2-6; D: .; V: TRBV2; DNA: TGTGCCAGCAGTGACGGGGCGGCTGGGGCCAACGTCCTGACTTTC; CDR3: CASSDGAAGANVLTF
size: .; J: TRBJ2-2; D: .; V: TRBV6-5; DNA: TGTGCCAGCAGTTTTTGGACTACGAATACCGGGGAGCTGTTTTTT; CDR3: CASSFWTTNTGELFF
size: .; J: TRBJ2-1; D: .; V: TRBV7-2; DNA: TGTGCCAGCAGCGCGGGGCCGGAAAATAAGCAGTTCTTC; CDR3: CASSAGPENKQFF
size: .; J: TRBJ1-2; D: TRBD1; V: TRBV25-1; DNA: TGTGCCAGCAGTGCGAGGACAGGGGGCGCCGGGGGTGGCTACACCTTC; CDR3: CASSARTGGAGGGYTF
size: .; J: TRBJ2-7; D: TRBD2; V: TRBV7-8; DNA: TGTGCCAGCAGCTTAGGTGCGACTAGCGGGGGACCTTCCTACGAGCAGTACTTC; CDR3: CASSLGATSGGPSYEQYF
size: .; J: TRBJ2-1; D: TRBD2; V: TRBV6-5; DNA: TGTGCCAGCAGACGTAGCGGGAGGAAAAACAATGAGCAGTTCTTC; CDR3: CASRRSGRKNNEQFF
size: many; J: TRBJ2-7; D: TRBD1; V: TRBV27; DNA: TGTGCCAGCAGTTGGACAGGCTACGAGCAGTACTTC; CDR3: CASSWTGYEQYF
size: .; J: TRBJ2-1; D: .; V: TRBV25-1; DNA: TGTGCTACCTTCCAAGAGACCCAGTTCTTC; CDR3: CATFQETQFF
size: .; J: TRBJ2-7; D: .; V: TRBV5-5; DNA: TGTGCCAGCAGCTTGTCTAGGGTGGTGGGCCGCGTCTCCTACGAGCAGTACTTC; CDR3: CASSLSRVVGRVSYEQYF
size: .; J: TRBJ2-1; D: .; V: TRBV6-5; DNA: TGTCCCAGCAGCCCCCCGGACGATGAGCAGTTCTTC; CDR3: CPSSPPDDEQFF
size: many; J: TRBJ2-7; D: TRBD1; V: TRBV9; DNA: TGTGCCAGCAGCTTAGGGCAGGGGGCCGGCTACGAGCAGTACTTC; CDR3: CASSLGQGAGYEQYF
size: few; J: TRBJ2-5; D: .; V: TRBV7-8; DNA: TGTGCCAGCAGCTTACTTCAGGAACTGGAGACCCAGTACTTC; CDR3: CASSLLQELETQYF
size: .; J: TRBJ1-5; D: TRBD1; V: TRBV20-1; DNA: TGCAGTGCTAGAGATGGGGGACAGGGGAAAGATCAGCCCCAGCATTTT; CDR3: CSARDGGQGKDQPQHF
size: .; J: TRBJ2-5; D: TRBD1; V: TRBV12-3/TRBV12-4; DNA: TGTGCCAGCAGGCGGGACAGGGAGTCGAGGGAGCAGTACTTC; CDR3: CASRRDRESREQYF
size: .; J: TRBJ1-5; D: .; V: TRBV4-1; DNA: TGCGCCAGCAGCCAAGATCGGTGGAATCAGCCCCAGCATTTT; CDR3: CASSQDRWNQPQHF
size: few; J: TRBJ1-2; D: .; V: TRBV20-1; DNA: TGCAGTGCTACCAAATCACCGAAGGGGCCCGGAGAGGATGGCTACACCTTC; CDR3: CSATKSPKGPGEDGYTF
size: .; J: TRBJ2-3; D: TRBD2; V: TRBV2; DNA: TGTGCCAGCAGTGACCTAGCGGGGGCTGTAGATACGCAGTATTTT; CDR3: CASSDLAGAVDTQYF
size: .; J: TRBJ2-5; D: TRBD2; V: TRBV20-1; DNA: TGCAGCAGCGGGATACAAGAGACCCAGTACTTC; CDR3: CSSGIQETQYF
size: .; J: TRBJ2-7; D: TRBD1; V: TRBV20-1; DNA: TGCAGTGCTAGAGTACAGGACAGGGGGCTTAACGAGCAGTACTTC; CDR3: CSARVQDRGLNEQYF
size: few; J: TRBJ2-3; D: TRBD2; V: TRBV2; DNA: TGTGCCAGCAGTCTTAGCGGGAGCGATGCAGATACGCAGTATTTT; CDR3: CASSLSGSDADTQYF
size: .; J: TRBJ1-1; D: .; V: TRBV19; DNA: TGTGCCAGTAGTATCGGGTTCGCAGGGAAGACTGAAGCTTTCTTT; CDR3: CASSIGFAGKTEAFF
size: few; J: TRBJ2-1; D: .; V: TRBV20-1; DNA: TGCAGTGCTAGGCCCCGTCGGCGGTACAATGAGCAGTTCTTC; CDR3: CSARPRRRYNEQFF
size: .; J: TRBJ1-5; D: .; V: TRBV20-1; DNA: TGCAGTGCTAGAGGTTCCAGAGACAGAAGAAATCAGCCCCAGCATTTT; CDR3: CSARGSRDRRNQPQHF
size: .; J: TRBJ2-4; D: TRBD1; V: TRBV7-9; DNA: TGTGCCAGCAGCAACCCGGGACAGGGGGCTTCCAAAAACATTCAGTACTTC; CDR3: CASSNPGQGASKNIQYF
size: .; J: TRBJ2-5; D: .; V: TRBV4-1; DNA: TGCGCCAGCAGCCAAATAGCGGAAAACTATCCTCGGGGGCAAGAGACCCAGTACTTC; CDR3: CASSQIAENYPRGQETQYF
size: .; J: TRBJ1-2; D: .; V: TRBV27; DNA: TGTGCCAGCAGTTCCTGGGACCGACTCAATGGCTACACCTTC; CDR3: CASSSWDRLNGYTF
size: .; J: TRBJ2-1; D: TRBD2; V: TRBV6-6; DNA: TGTGCCAGCAGCCTCGGGAGGGCCTTTAATGAGCAGTTCTTC; CDR3: CASSLGRAFNEQFF